The 7 T cell receptor beta chains reported below all come from one sample, sequenced in a study of cytomegalovirus exposure and HLA in healthy donors. The PCR was carried out with 60 Vbeta primers and 13 Jbeta primers. TCRdb's table, derived via immunoSEQ multiplex PCR, lists solely in-frame clones and lacks some. The repertoire consists of over 150,000 clones, with roughly three quarters occurring once and the leading ten covering 9.7%. The specimen sequenced was PBMCs. These receptors were taken from a man younger than 30 in good health and CMV-seropositive.

The J gene is TRBJ1-1, the V gene TRBV5-1; 7 bases map to TRBD1. This CDR3 is 16 amino acids long. Germline loops: CDR1 SGHRS, CDR2 YFSETQ. The J segment lost 3 bases and the V segment lost 4 bases, leaving 12 bases of the junction unmatched. The CDR3 DNA reads as TGCGCCAGCAGCCCCTACAGGGGTACTATTGACACTGAAGCTTTCTTT. Encoded protein: CASSPYRGTIDTEAFF.

The V call is TRBV27, the J call TRBJ1-6, with D perhaps matching TRBD1 (6 bases). Germline V gene lookup returns CDR1 MNHEY and CDR2 SMNVEV (reference sequence). The CDR3 consists of 14 residues. Trimming pared 7 bases from V and 5 bases from J, leaving 12 bases between. The CDR3 loop is CASTTGHHNSPLHF. The CDR3 DNA follows: TGTGCCAGCACTACGGGACATCATAATTCACCCCTCCACTTT.

The chain carries TRBV6-5 and TRBJ1-2, with a tentative D call TRBD1 (6 bases). Germline assignment: CDR1 MNHEY and CDR2 SVGAGI. This CDR3 has 15 amino acids. V dropped 4 bases and J dropped 4 bases, with 16 bases sitting between them. The CDR3 protein is CASSSSGQLSYGYTF. The CDR3 DNA is TGTGCCAGCAGTTCTTCAGGACAGTTAAGCTATGGCTACACCTTC.

The V gene is TRBV6-6, the J gene TRBJ2-7; D gene uncertain. This CDR3 is 15 amino acids long. CDR1 and CDR2 (germline): MNHNY, SVGAGI (reference sequence). The ends were cut back, 2 bases at V and 1 base at J, with 12 bases in the middle. This CDR3 is CASSYEAATSYEQYF. The CDR3 DNA reads TGTGCCAGCAGTTACGAGGCGGCGACGTCCTACGAGCAGTACTTC.

This clone was recorded a few times. V gene TRBV7-9 combines with J gene TRBJ2-7; TRBD1 aligns across 7 bases. Germline CDR1 and CDR2: SEHNR and FQNEAQ (reference sequence). The CDR3 is 16 amino acids. V was pared by 5 bases and J by 0 bases, with 10 bases of the junction left unmatched. The CDR3 bases are TGTGCCAGCAGCCCAAACGACAGGGCAGGCTCCTACGAGCAGTACTTC. Its protein product is CASSPNDRAGSYEQYF.

The chain recombines TRBV6-7 with TRBJ1-1; D gene ambiguous. TRBV6-7 is labeled an ORF, and its function is uncertain. CDR3 length equals 13 residues. Trimming took 2 bases from V and 5 from J, leaving 9 bases between them. The CDR3 loop reads CASSYIYKTEAFF. CDR3 nucleotides: TGTGCCAGCAGTTACATTTACAAGACTGAAGCTTTCTTT.

The chain uses TRBV6-1 and TRBJ2-7; D perhaps matches TRBD1 (6 bases). From germline, CDR1 is MNHNS and CDR2 SASEGT. V shed 5 bases and J shed 9 bases, with 20 bases lying between them. CDR3 length equals 14 residues. The CDR3 bases are TGTGCCAGCAGTCCCCGGGACACCTTACCTGGGCAGTACTTC. This codes for CASSPRDTLPGQYF.